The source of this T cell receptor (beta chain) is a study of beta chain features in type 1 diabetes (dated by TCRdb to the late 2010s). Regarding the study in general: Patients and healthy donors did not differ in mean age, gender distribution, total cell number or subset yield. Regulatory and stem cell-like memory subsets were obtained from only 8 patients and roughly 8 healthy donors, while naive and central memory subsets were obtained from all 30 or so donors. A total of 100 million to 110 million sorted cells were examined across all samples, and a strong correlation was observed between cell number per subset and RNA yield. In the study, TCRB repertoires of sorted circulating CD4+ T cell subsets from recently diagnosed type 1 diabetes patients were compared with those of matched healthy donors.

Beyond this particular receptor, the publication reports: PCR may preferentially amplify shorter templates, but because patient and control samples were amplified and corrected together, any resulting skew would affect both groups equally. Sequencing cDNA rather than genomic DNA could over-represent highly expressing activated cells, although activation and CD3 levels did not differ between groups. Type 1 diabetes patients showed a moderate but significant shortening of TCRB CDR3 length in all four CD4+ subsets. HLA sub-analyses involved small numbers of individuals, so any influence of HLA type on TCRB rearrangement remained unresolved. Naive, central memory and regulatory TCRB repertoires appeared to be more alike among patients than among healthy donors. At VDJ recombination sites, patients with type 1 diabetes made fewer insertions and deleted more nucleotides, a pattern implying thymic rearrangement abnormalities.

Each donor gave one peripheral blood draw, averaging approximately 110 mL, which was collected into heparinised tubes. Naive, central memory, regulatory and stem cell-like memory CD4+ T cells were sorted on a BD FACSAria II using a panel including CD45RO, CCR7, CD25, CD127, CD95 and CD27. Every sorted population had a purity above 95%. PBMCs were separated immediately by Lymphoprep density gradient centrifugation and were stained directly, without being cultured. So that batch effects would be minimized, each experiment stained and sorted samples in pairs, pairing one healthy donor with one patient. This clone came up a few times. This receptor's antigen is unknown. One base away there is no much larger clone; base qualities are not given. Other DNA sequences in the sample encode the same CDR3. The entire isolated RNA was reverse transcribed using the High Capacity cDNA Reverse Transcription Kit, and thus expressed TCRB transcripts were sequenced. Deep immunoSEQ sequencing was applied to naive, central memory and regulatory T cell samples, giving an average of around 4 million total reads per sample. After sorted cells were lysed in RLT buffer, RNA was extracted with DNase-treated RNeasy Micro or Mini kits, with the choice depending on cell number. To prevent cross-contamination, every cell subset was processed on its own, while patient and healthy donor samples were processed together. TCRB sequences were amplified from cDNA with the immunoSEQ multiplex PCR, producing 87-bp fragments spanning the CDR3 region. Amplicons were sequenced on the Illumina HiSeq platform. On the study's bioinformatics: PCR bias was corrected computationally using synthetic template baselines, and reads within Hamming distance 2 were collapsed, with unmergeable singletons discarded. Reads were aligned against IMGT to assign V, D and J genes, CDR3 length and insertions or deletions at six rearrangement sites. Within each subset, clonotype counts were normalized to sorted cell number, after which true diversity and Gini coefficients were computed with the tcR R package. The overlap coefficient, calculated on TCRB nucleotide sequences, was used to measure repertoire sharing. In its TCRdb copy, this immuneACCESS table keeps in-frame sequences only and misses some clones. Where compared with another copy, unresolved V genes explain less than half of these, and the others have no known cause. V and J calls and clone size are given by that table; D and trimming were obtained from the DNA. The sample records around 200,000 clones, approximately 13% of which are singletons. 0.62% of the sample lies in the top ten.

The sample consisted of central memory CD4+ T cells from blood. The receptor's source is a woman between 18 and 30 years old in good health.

Here is the DNA: TGCAGTGCTACAGGGTCGGAGACCCAGTACTTC. Its translation reads: CSATGSETQYF. Rearrangement joined TRBV20-1 to TRBJ2-5; the D gene is perhaps TRBD1, from 5 matching bases. V is clipped by 4 bases and J by 5 bases, and the sequence between their germline boundaries is 8 bases long. The CDR3 runs 11 residues from the cysteine to the phenylalanine. The DNA shown is the 33-base CDR3, in frame from base 1. CDR1 and CDR2 are read off the germline V gene (reference sequence) as DFQATT and SNEGSKA.